This T cell receptor beta chain was profiled in a study of tumor-infiltrating lymphocytes in primary liver carcinoma (dated by TCRdb to the late 2010s). For context, the study as a whole: Between late 2015 and early 2016, several patients in China with histopathologically diagnosed primary liver carcinoma had their tumors surgically resected. A total of 35 specimens from 5 patients underwent TCRbeta repertoire sequencing, comprising some 25 tumor regions, 5 adjacent noncancerous liver tissues and 5 peripheral blood samples. Reproducibility between technical replicate repertoires was high, with correlation coefficients above 0.95 and mean shared-clone rates about 0.89. For each liver tumor, the study sampled five regions along with adjacent normal tissue and blood, and applied TCRbeta repertoire sequencing, expression microarrays and whole-exome sequencing. Samples yielded roughly 3.65 to 7.5 million productive TCRbeta reads; read depth did not differ significantly between tissue types. The tumors of the five patients were staged as T1-T3 N0M0, with maximum diameters ranging from roughly 4.2 to 10 cm. The five patients, three men and two women aged 30 to 69 years, had hepatocellular carcinoma (four) or combined HCC and intrahepatic cholangiocarcinoma (one). The investigation overall reported the following: Pairs of tumor regions showed greater repertoire overlap (mean around 36%) than tumor-adjacent pairs (approximately 17%) or tumor-blood pairs (roughly 15%), which is consistent with antigen-driven expansion. The study included only four to six patients, and the authors note findings should be validated in a larger study. The top 250 clones accounted for a significantly greater share of the repertoire in tumors than in blood (p = 0.039). Only the TCR beta chain was sequenced, which likely underestimates true repertoire diversity because unpaired alpha chains were not captured. Because the samples were bulk and unsorted, CD4+ and CD8+ T cell repertoires could not be compared.

Points on this clonotype: The antigen it recognizes is unknown. At one end, the junction sequence differs from germline, possibly due to a read error.

A constant-region primer and ProtoScript II reverse transcriptase were used to reverse-transcribe TCRbeta-specific cDNA from around 540 ng total RNA. Construction of the TCRbeta libraries relied on three nested rounds of multiplex PCR, following a slightly modified ARM-PCR procedure. The first two PCR rounds used multiplex TRBV1-TRBV30 forward primers with a Cbeta reverse primer, each for about 10 cycles. Sample barcodes and Illumina adapters were attached in a final 25-cycle PCR using Deep VentR polymerase. Before sequencing, amplicons between 200 and 500 bp were purified from gel using a QIAquick gel extraction kit. The TCRbeta amplicons were sequenced with 250-bp paired-end reads on an Illumina HiSeq 2500. The published analysis was carried out like this. Trimmomatic v0.33 was used to quality-trim the reads, and FLASH v1.2.11 was used to merge paired reads so that full CDR3 sequences could be recovered. V, D and J germline segments were assigned to the rearranged TCRbeta sequences by MiGEC v1.2.1b. Clonotype statistics and Shannon-Wiener diversity indices were calculated with VDJtools v1.0.0. To reduce sampling bias, subsequent analyses other than the diversity analysis used only the 250 most abundant clonotypes in each sample. Through fastp at Q25 and MiXCR, TCRdb rebuilt clones from the public reads, retaining in-frame beta chains. Rows with one shared CDR3 protein collapse into an entry with the most common genes and DNA. The V and J calls reflect TCRdb's pipeline rather than the authors' work. Recorded for this sample are 300,000 to 350,000 distinct CDR3 sequences; 65% of them occurred a single time. Under 8.5% of the sample comes from the top ten.

CDR1 and CDR2 are drawn from the germline V gene: SQVTM, ANQGSEA. CDR3 length: 13 amino acids, cysteine to phenylalanine. The DNA shown is the 39-base CDR3, in frame from base 1. Blood RNA was extracted from unsorted whole blood using TRIzol reagent, and germline DNA was obtained with the DNeasy Blood & Tissue kit. Chronic HBV infection was present in the patients, and the patients were treatment-naive at sampling. Roughly 4 milliliters of peripheral blood were collected into K2EDTA tubes before surgery. The origin of this receptor is a man in his forties with primary liver carcinoma and hepatitis B virus infection. The specimen sequenced was peripheral blood. The rearranged segments are TRBV29-1 and TRBJ2-2; a stretch of 8 junction bases matches TRBD2. The CDR3 in this case is CSVSRGATGELFF. The sequenced DNA is TGCAGCGTTTCGCGGGGGGCCACCGGGGAACTGTTTTTT.